The 31 T cell receptor beta chains in this list originate from one sample, sequenced in a study of shared clonotypes between healthy human individuals. The data were produced by immunoSEQ multiplex PCR, yet TCRdb's version contains in-frame clones alone and is incomplete. The sample lists hundreds of thousands of clones, roughly 96% occurring once. CD45RO negativity and positive selection for CCR7 defined naive CD8 cells, a population that excluded terminally differentiated effector memory CD45RA+ cells. The sample taken for sequencing was naive CD8+ T cells sorted from blood. These receptor sequences come from a woman in her 30s in good health.

In DNA form, the CDR3 reads TGTGCCAGCGCGGGGGTTCGCACAGATACGCAGTATTTT. This codes for CASAGVRTDTQYF. This chain connects TRBV6-1 to TRBJ2-3, with 7 bases aligning to TRBD2. The length of the CDR3 is 13 residues. The V gene's germline CDR1 is MNHNS and CDR2 SASEGT. The ends lost 8 bases at V and 1 base at J; junction bases unmatched: 3.

The CDR3 loop is CASSVGIAETGEQYF. The CDR3 nucleotides are TGTGCCAGCAGCGTAGGAATAGCGGAGACGGGGGAGCAGTACTTC. The chain couples TRBV9 to TRBJ2-7, with a tentative D call TRBD2 (6 bases). The CDR3 runs to 15 residues. Looked up from germline, CDR1 is SGDLS and CDR2 is YYNGEE. V lost 0 bases, J lost 7 bases, and 17 bases lay in between. Variable domain in full (rest from reference TRBV9 and TRBJ2-7): DSGVTQTPKHLITATGQRVTLRCSPRSGDLSVYWYQQSLDQGLQFLIQYYNGEERAKGNILERFSAQQFPDLHSELNLSSLELGDSALYFCASSVGIAETGEQYFGPGTRLTVT.

This sequence joins TRBV7-2 and TRBJ1-4; D unclear. Germline CDR1 is SGHTA and CDR2 is FQGNSA. V was cut by 0 bases and J by 1 base, with 6 bases left in between. CDR3 size: 15 residues. CDR3 sequence (DNA): TGTGCCAGCAGCTTAGCTGTAGGAACTAATGAAAAACTGTTTTTT. It specifies CASSLAVGTNEKLFF. The complete variable domain, with remaining parts taken from reference TRBV7-2 and TRBJ1-4, reads GAGVSQSPSNKVTEKGKDVELRCDPISGHTALYWYRQSLGQGLEFLIYFQGNSAPDKSGLPSDRFSAERTGGSVSTLTIQRTQQEDSAVYLCASSLAVGTNEKLFFGSGTQLSVL.

The rearrangement links TRBV15 to TRBJ2-5, with 8 bases lining up with TRBD1. CDR1 and CDR2 from the germline V gene are LNHNV and YYDKDF (reference sequence). CDR3 size: 16 residues. Unmatched junction bases numbered 9, after V lost 6 bases and J lost 0 bases. The CDR3 DNA sequence: TGTGCCACCAGAGGGGTCTACAGGGGGGACCAAGAGACCCAGTACTTC. Translation gives CATRGVYRGDQETQYF.

This rearrangement joins TRBV9 to TRBJ2-7; 8 bases align to TRBD1. Germline values: CDR1 SGDLS, CDR2 YYNGEE. CDR3 size: 13 residues. V gave up 4 bases and J gave up 8 bases; unmatched junction bases: 8. CDR3 loop: CASSTRTGYKQYF. In DNA form, the CDR3 reads TGTGCCAGCAGCACACGGACAGGGTATAAGCAGTACTTC.

The chain recombines TRBV29-1 with TRBJ2-7, with TRBD1 matching over 11 bases. V was clipped by 1 base and J by 3 bases; unmatched bases: 5. This CDR3 has 15 residues. Germline values: CDR1 SQVTM, CDR2 ANQGSEA. CDR3: CSVEGRDRGFYEQYF. The CDR3 DNA follows: TGCAGCGTTGAAGGCCGGGACAGGGGGTTCTACGAGCAGTACTTC.

This chain joins TRBV25-1 and TRBJ2-7, with 10 bases aligning to TRBD2. CDR1 and CDR2 from the germline V gene are MGHDK and SYGVNS. The V segment lost 6 bases and the J segment 0 bases; nucleotides outside the gene matches: 8. This CDR3 is 16 amino acids long. The CDR3 is CASSEGSGRDSYEQYF. The CDR3 DNA reads TGTGCCAGCAGCGAGGGAAGCGGGAGGGACTCCTACGAGCAGTACTTC.

The chain couples TRBV6-7 to TRBJ2-3; 9 nucleotides align to TRBD1. TRBV6-7 is classed as an ORF, of uncertain function. With 5 bases clipped from V and 4 bases from J, the junction kept 7 bases outside the gene matches. The CDR3 has 15 residues. CDR3 nucleotide sequence: TGTGCCAGCAGTCTCCGGGACAGGGTACCAGATACGCAGTATTTT. It is translated as CASSLRDRVPDTQYF.

Worth noting for this clone: The sample carries other DNA sequences with the same CDR3. The V gene is TRBV29-1, the J gene TRBJ1-2, with 7 nucleotides matching TRBD1. The CDR3 length is 12 residues. The junction had 2 bases not matched to a gene; V was cut back by 7 bases and J by 0 bases. CDR1 is SQVTM and CDR2 is ANQGSEA in the germline V gene. CDR3 in DNA: TGCAGCGCGACAGGGTCTAACTATGGCTACACCTTC. Protein product: CSATGSNYGYTF.

The rearrangement links TRBV7-9 to TRBJ2-5; maybe TRBD1 (6 bases). TRBJ2-7 explains the end of the DNA better; the J call may be wrong. The CDR3 totals 16 residues. Germline V gene data show CDR1 as SEHNR and CDR2 as FQNEAQ (reference sequence). The CDR3 is CASSPAQGSLTYEQYF. The CDR3 DNA reads as TGTGCCAGCAGCCCAGCACAGGGCAGTCTAACCTACGAGCAGTACTTC.

This chain links TRBV2 with TRBJ1-1, with D perhaps matching TRBD1 (5 bases). The germline V gene encodes CDR1 SNHLY and CDR2 FYNNEI. This CDR3 has 15 residues. V was shortened by 7 bases and J by 4 bases, with 19 bases between the two germline ends. The CDR3 spells CASIPYDWGGTEAFF. Written as DNA, the CDR3 is TGTGCCAGCATTCCCTATGACTGGGGGGGCACTGAAGCTTTCTTT.

Details on this clone: At one of its ends the junction is not consistent with the germline gene, which may arise from a read error. This sequence joins TRBV19 and TRBJ2-5; 7 positions agree with TRBD1. The germline CDR1 and CDR2 sequences are LNHDA and SQIVND (reference sequence). This CDR3 has 16 amino acids. CDR3: CASSKGDSRYRETQYF. Written as DNA, the CDR3 is TGTGCCAGCAGTAAGGGGGACAGCCGATATAGGGAGACCCAGTACTTC.

The J gene is TRBJ1-5, the V gene TRBV10-3; TRBD1 aligns across 9 bases. CDR1 and CDR2 from the germline V gene are ENHRY and SYGVKD. Trimming at V came to 7 bases and at J to 6 bases, leaving 4 bases not matched to a gene. The CDR3 loop spans 13 amino acids. Here the CDR3 DNA reads TGTGCCATCAAGGAGACAGGGGGTCAGCCCCAGCATTTT. This gives the protein CAIKETGGQPQHF.

The chain combines TRBV5-6 with TRBJ2-7; D remains unclear. This CDR3 comprises 11 residues. Trimming removed 8 bases from V and 6 bases from J, with 12 bases in between. CDR1 is SGHDT and CDR2 is YYEEEE in the germline V gene. CDR3 DNA sequence: TGTGCCAGTAGTTTTAGGGCCGAGCAGTACTTC. It yields the protein CASSFRAEQYF.

This sequence joins TRBV5-5 and TRBJ2-1, with D perhaps assigned TRBD1 or TRBD2 (5 bases each). The CDR3 has 13 residues. The ends were cut back, 7 bases at V and 7 bases at J, with 15 bases in the middle. The germline V gene has CDR1 SGHKS and CDR2 YYEKEE (reference sequence). The CDR3 coding sequence is TGTGCCAGCGTCCGTGGGGGTACGAATGAGCAGTTCTTC. This translates into CASVRGGTNEQFF. The variable domain in full, completed from reference TRBV5-5 and TRBJ2-1, reads DAGVTQSPTHLIKTRGQQVTLRCSPISGHKSVSWYQQVLGQGPQFIFQYYEKEERGRGNFPDRFSARQFPNYSSELNVNALLLGDSALYLCASVRGGTNEQFFGPGTRLTVL.

This chain joins TRBV5-1 and TRBJ1-1, with 7 bases that match TRBD1. This CDR3 contains 15 residues. Trimming cost V 4 bases and J 7 bases; bases outside gene matches: 13. The germline V gene has CDR1 SGHRS and CDR2 YFSETQ. The CDR3 sequence is CASSSDRVRTDEAFF. DNA of the CDR3: TGCGCCAGCAGCAGCGACAGGGTTCGGACCGATGAAGCTTTCTTT.

The rearrangement joins TRBV2 to TRBJ2-7; D unclear. The CDR3 length is 10 residues. Germline V gene data show CDR1 as SNHLY and CDR2 as FYNNEI. Trimming removed 3 bases at V and 6 bases at J, with 3 bases between. The CDR3 protein is CASSDGEQYF. For the CDR3, the DNA is TGTGCCAGCAGTGACGGCGAGCAGTACTTC.

The J gene is TRBJ1-5, the V gene TRBV19; D remains unclear. Trimming removed 3 bases at V and 3 bases at J, with 6 bases between. This CDR3 spans 13 amino acids. CDR1 is LNHDA and CDR2 is SQIVND in the germline V gene (reference sequence). The DNA for the CDR3 is TGTGCCAGTAGTATGGGGAACAATCAGCCCCAGCATTTT. It translates to CASSMGNNQPQHF.

CDR3 sequence (DNA): TGTGCCAGCAGCCAAGATCAACTAGCGGGAATCTTTACCTACGAGCAGTACTTC. Amino acids: CASSQDQLAGIFTYEQYF. This chain links TRBV4-2 with TRBJ2-7, with 10 bases identical to TRBD2. V trimming: 0 bases; J trimming: 2 bases; junction bases outside the gene matches: 10. The germline V gene encodes CDR1 LGHNA and CDR2 YNFKEQ. This CDR3 region has 18 residues.

The gene calls are TRBV28 and TRBJ1-1, with 8 nucleotides matching TRBD1. Losses at the gene ends were 1 base for V and 0 bases for J; bases not matched to a gene: 7. Germline-derived CDR1 and CDR2 are MDHEN and SYDVKM. The CDR3 has 17 amino acids. CDR3 nucleotide sequence: TGTGCCAGCAGTTTATTGGGGACAGGATTTATGAACACTGAAGCTTTCTTT. Translating it yields CASSLLGTGFMNTEAFF.

This chain uses TRBV28 with TRBJ2-7; either TRBD1 or TRBD2 may fit D (5 bases each). Germline CDR1 MDHEN, CDR2 SYDVKM. The CDR3 loop spans 15 amino acids. Trimming shortened V by 2 bases and J by 2 bases, and 13 bases separated the two germline ends. In DNA, the CDR3 is TGTGCCAGCAGTTTAATGCCGGGGACCCCCTACGAGCAGTACTTC. Translated: CASSLMPGTPYEQYF.

The rearrangement joins TRBV27 to TRBJ2-7, with 8 positions matching TRBD1. The germline gives CDR1 MNHEY, CDR2 SMNVEV (reference sequence). The CDR3 extends over 14 amino acids. Losses at the gene ends were 5 bases for V and 2 bases for J; bases not matched to a gene: 5. The CDR3 nucleotides are TGTGCCAGCAGTCCGACAGGGGAGCCCTACGAGCAGTACTTC. Protein: CASSPTGEPYEQYF.

The genes are TRBV28 and TRBJ1-1; D gene ambiguous. This CDR3 has 11 residues. Germline V gene data show CDR1 as MDHEN and CDR2 as SYDVKM. Trimming pared 6 bases from V and 7 bases from J, leaving 9 bases between. The CDR3 loop reads CASRRADEAFF. CDR3 bases: TGTGCCAGCAGACGAGCGGATGAAGCTTTCTTT.

CDR3 in DNA: TGTGCCAGCGGACTAGCGGGAGAGTTCGATGAGCAGTTCTTC. It translates to CASGLAGEFDEQFF. V is TRBV7-6 and J is TRBJ2-1; 13 nucleotides line up with TRBD2. With 8 bases clipped from V and 8 bases from J, the junction kept 6 bases outside the gene matches. Germline CDR1 reads SGHVS; CDR2 reads FNYEAQ. The CDR3 totals 14 residues. Based on the CDR3 plus reference TRBV7-6 and TRBJ2-1, the full variable domain is GAGVSQSPRYKVTKRGQDVALRCDPISGHVSLYWYRQALGQGPEFLTYFNYEAQQDKSGLPNDRFSAERPEGSISTLTIQRTEQRDSAMYRCASGLAGEFDEQFFGPGTRLTVL.

The chain uses TRBV11-2 and TRBJ2-7, with D uncertain. The CDR3 runs 12 residues. Deletions cut 4 bases from V and 4 bases from J, with 8 bases between. Germline V gene sequence: CDR1 SGHAT, CDR2 FQNNGV. For the CDR3, the DNA is TGTGCCAGCAGCTCGGAGAGATACGAGCAGTACTTC. This codes for CASSSERYEQYF.

Concerning this clone: Being one base from a much bigger clone, this may be a read error. Distinct nucleotide sequences in the sample also encode this CDR3. The V call is TRBV5-4, the J call TRBJ2-5, with unresolved D. V was pared by 0 bases and J by 3 bases, with 6 bases between. CDR1 and CDR2 (germline): SGHNT, YYREEE (reference sequence). This CDR3 has 13 amino acids. CDR3 protein: CASSLASEETQYF. CDR3 sequence (DNA): TGTGCCAGCAGCTTGGCGTCAGAAGAGACCCAGTACTTC.

The chain carries TRBV7-2 and TRBJ2-5; D is perhaps TRBD2 (6 bases). The CDR3 consists of 17 residues. Germline lookup yields CDR1 SGHTA and CDR2 FQGNSA. Trimming took off 5 bases at V and 4 bases at J, with 23 bases between the two ends. CDR3 in amino acids: CASSRAPSVSRGETQYF. The CDR3 DNA reads as TGTGCCAGCAGCAGAGCCCCTAGCGTATCTCGAGGAGAGACCCAGTACTTC.

The genes are TRBV4-2 and TRBJ1-1, with D possibly being TRBD1 (5 bases). V was shortened by 0 bases and J by 11 bases, with 10 bases between the two germline ends. CDR3 length: 12 residues. The germline gives CDR1 LGHNA, CDR2 YNFKEQ. In DNA form, the CDR3 reads TGTGCCAGCAGCCAAGATGAAGGGGATGCTTTCTTT. Amino acid sequence: CASSQDEGDAFF.

This chain uses TRBV9 with TRBJ2-7; 11 bases map to TRBD2. This CDR3 region has 14 residues. Germline V lookup: CDR1 SGDLS, CDR2 YYNGEE. Germline trimming cut 4 bases from V and 4 bases from J; bases unmatched to any gene: 4. The CDR3 reads CASSFGTSGYEQYF. The CDR3 nucleotides are TGTGCCAGCAGCTTTGGGACTAGCGGTTACGAGCAGTACTTC.

The chain couples TRBV27 to TRBJ2-7; weak D call: TRBD1 (5 bases). Germline loops: CDR1 MNHEY, CDR2 SMNVEV (reference sequence). V lost 2 bases to trimming and J lost 6 bases, with 14 bases between them. This CDR3 is built from 14 residues. Written as DNA, the CDR3 is TGTGCCAGCAGTTTAAGTACAGGCTCGGCCGAGCAGTACTTC. Protein product: CASSLSTGSAEQYF.

This sequence joins TRBV5-1 and TRBJ2-1, with 10 bases that match TRBD1. Trimming at V came to 7 bases and at J to 4 bases, leaving 2 bases not matched to a gene. CDR3 length equals 13 residues. Germline V lookup: CDR1 SGHRS, CDR2 YFSETQ. DNA of the CDR3: TGCGCCAGCCGGACAGGGGGGTACAATGAGCAGTTCTTC. Protein product: CASRTGGYNEQFF.